The 20 T cell receptor beta chains below were found in one sample sequenced in a study of cytomegalovirus exposure and HLA in healthy donors. 60 Vbeta and 13 Jbeta primers were used in PCR. Profiling relied on immunoSEQ multiplex PCR, and the TCRdb table lists in-frame clones only, not all of them. The data contain 150,000 to 200,000 clones, around 83% of them singletons. Sequenced: PBMCs. Source of these receptors: a man younger than 35 in good health and CMV-seropositive.

This clone turned up a few times. The chain combines TRBV6-6 with TRBJ1-2, with 11 bases aligning to TRBD1. The germline V gene has CDR1 MNHNY and CDR2 SVGAGI (reference sequence). The CDR3 length is 13 residues. The V segment lost 5 bases and the J segment 7 bases; nucleotides outside the gene matches: 3. CDR3 amino acids: CASSTGTGGGYTF. The CDR3 DNA reads TGTGCCAGCAGTACCGGGACAGGGGGTGGCTACACCTTC.

This chain connects TRBV23-1 to TRBJ2-7; no clear D gene. TRBV23-1 is sorted into the ORF group, with uncertain function. The CDR3 sequence is 15 residues long. The V and J ends lost 11 bases and 8 bases respectively, with 28 bases between them. The CDR3 DNA is TGCGCCGGCGATACTCGGCCAGGCCGTACTTTGCAGCAGTACTTC. It specifies CAGDTRPGRTLQQYF.

J is TRBJ2-1 and V is TRBV9; 8 nucleotides line up with TRBD2. Germline V CDR1 and CDR2: SGDLS, YYNGEE. This CDR3 is 15 amino acids long. V gave up 0 bases and J gave up 4 bases; unmatched junction bases: 3. The CDR3 region has the DNA TGTGCCAGCAGCGTAGACGGGGGGGGATACAATGAGCAGTTCTTC. Encoded protein: CASSVDGGGYNEQFF.

The chain combines TRBV4-3 with TRBJ2-1; TRBD2 matches at 11 bases. From germline, CDR1 is LGHNA and CDR2 YSLEER. The CDR3 contains 19 residues. The V and J ends lost 0 bases and 4 bases, in that order; junction bases with no gene match: 11. The CDR3 loop reads CASSQEWLAGGLRYNEQFF. The CDR3 coding sequence is TGCGCCAGCAGCCAAGAATGGCTAGCGGGGGGCCTAAGATACAATGAGCAGTTCTTC.

This clone was found a few times. The genes are TRBV27 and TRBJ2-3; tentative D call: TRBD2 (7 bases). CDR3 length: 15 amino acids. Trimming pared 6 bases from V and 6 bases from J, leaving 19 bases between. CDR1 MNHEY and CDR2 SMNVEV come from the germline V gene (reference sequence). The CDR3 loop is CASRPPPGGGDTQYF. The CDR3 DNA reads as TGTGCCAGCAGGCCCCCCCCGGGGGGCGGGGATACGCAGTATTTT.

This chain connects TRBV7-3 to TRBJ1-1, with D uncertain. There are 13 residues in the CDR3. The V end lost 5 bases, the J end lost 3 bases, and 10 bases lay between the germline ends. Germline CDR1 SGHTA, CDR2 FQGTGA. In DNA form, the CDR3 reads TGTGCCAGCAGCGAACTCGGGGACACTGAAGCTTTCTTT. Its protein is CASSELGDTEAFF.

The chain combines TRBV29-1 with TRBJ2-2; 16 bases agree with TRBD2. Germline V gene data show CDR1 as SQVTM and CDR2 as ANQGSEA. V lost 2 bases to trimming and J lost 5 bases; unmatched junction nucleotides: 11. The CDR3 is 19 amino acids. For the CDR3, the DNA is TGCAGCGTTGAACCTGTGCTGGGACTAGCGGGGGGGACTACCGGGGAGCTGTTTTTT. This encodes CSVEPVLGLAGGTTGELFF.

The gene calls are TRBV7-2 and TRBJ2-5; D remains unclear. This CDR3 spans 13 amino acids. CDR1 SGHTA and CDR2 FQGNSA come from the germline V gene. V was trimmed by 2 bases and J by 5 bases, leaving 9 bases between them. The CDR3 sequence is CASSLIQLETQYF. The DNA of the CDR3 is TGTGCCAGCAGCTTAATTCAGTTGGAGACCCAGTACTTC. The full variable domain, completed using reference TRBV7-2 and TRBJ2-5, is GAGVSQSPSNKVTEKGKDVELRCDPISGHTALYWYRQSLGQGLEFLIYFQGNSAPDKSGLPSDRFSAERTGGSVSTLTIQRTQQEDSAVYLCASSLIQLETQYFGPGTRLLVL.

The chain employs TRBV9 and TRBJ2-5; 10 bases are shared with TRBD1. This CDR3 comprises 15 residues. Per the germline V gene, CDR1 is SGDLS and CDR2 is YYNGEE. The junction had 13 bases not matched to a gene; V was cut back by 10 bases and J by 4 bases. The CDR3 protein is CAGSPTGGELETQYF. DNA for the CDR3: TGTGCCGGCTCTCCGACAGGGGGCGAATTAGAGACCCAGTACTTC.

Concerning this clone itself: Compared with germline, one end of the junction differs, possibly owing to a read error. V is TRBV11-2 and J is TRBJ2-6; perhaps TRBD1 as D (5 bases). Looked up from germline, CDR1 is SGHAT and CDR2 is FQNNGV. The CDR3 runs 18 residues. The CDR3 reads CASSLVGRVNAGANGLTF. In DNA, the CDR3 is TGTGCCAGCAGCTTAGTCGGCAGGGTGAACGCTGGGGCCAACGGCCTGACTTTC.

The V gene is TRBV29-1, the J gene TRBJ1-1; the match to TRBD1 covers 9 bases. This CDR3 has 16 residues. The germline V gene has CDR1 SQVTM and CDR2 ANQGSEA. V trimming: 3 bases; J trimming: 1 base; junction bases outside the gene matches: 9. The chain's CDR3 is CSVDRDRVDWNTEAFF. The CDR3 region has the DNA TGCAGCGTTGATCGGGACAGGGTAGATTGGAACACTGAAGCTTTCTTT. Combining the CDR3 with reference TRBV29-1 and TRBJ1-1 gives the whole variable domain SAVISQKPSRDICQRGTSLTIQCQVDSQVTMMFWYRQQPGQSLTLIATANQGSEATYESGFVIDKFPISRPNLTFSTLTVSNMSPEDSSIYLCSVDRDRVDWNTEAFFGQGTRLTVV.

The chain joins TRBV4-1 to TRBJ1-2; D may be TRBD1 (5 bases). Germline lookup yields CDR1 MGHRA and CDR2 YSYEKL. Between the trimmed V and J ends, which lost 0 bases and 0 bases, there was a span of 8 bases. The CDR3 is 15 residues long. Here the CDR3 reads CASSQEVTANYGYTF. The DNA for the CDR3 is TGCGCCAGCAGCCAAGAGGTGACAGCTAACTATGGCTACACCTTC.

V usage is TRBV5-4 and J usage is TRBJ1-2, with 8 nucleotides matching TRBD1. The ends lost 4 bases at V and 7 bases at J; junction bases unmatched: 15. The CDR3 has 16 residues. Germline V gene lookup returns CDR1 SGHNT and CDR2 YYREEE (reference sequence). The CDR3 coding sequence is TGTGCCAGCAGCCCAAGTAGACAGGGGCTACGTCTTGGCTACACCTTC. It specifies CASSPSRQGLRLGYTF.

The sample holds a few counts of this clone. The chain has TRBV7-3 and TRBJ1-1; 8 bases map to TRBD1. The CDR3 runs 13 residues. Trimming cost V 3 bases and J 4 bases; bases outside gene matches: 1. CDR1 is SGHTA, CDR2 FQGTGA, per germline. CDR3 protein: CASSFTGGTEAFF. For the CDR3, the DNA is TGTGCCAGCAGCTTTACAGGGGGCACTGAAGCTTTCTTT.

The chain carries TRBV14 and TRBJ2-3; TRBD1 aligns across 11 bases. CDR3 length equals 18 residues. The V gene end was trimmed by 0 bases and the J gene end by 2 bases; junction bases not matched to a gene: 7. Germline-derived CDR1 and CDR2 are SGHDN and FVKESK. The CDR3 coding sequence is TGTGCCAGCAGCCAAGAAACGGGACAGGGGGACACCACAGATACGCAGTATTTT. The encoded protein is CASSQETGQGDTTDTQYF.

The V and J genes are TRBV25-1 and TRBJ1-1; 7 bases map to TRBD1. V lost 6 bases and J lost 6; bases outside the gene matches: 7. There are 13 residues in the CDR3. Germline-derived CDR1 and CDR2 are MGHDK and SYGVNS. CDR3 bases: TGTGCCAGCAGCACAACAGGGGTAGCTGAAGCTTTCTTT. Encoded protein: CASSTTGVAEAFF.

Concerning this clone: The sample carries other DNA sequences with the same CDR3. The J gene is TRBJ2-1, the V gene TRBV6-1; possible D gene TRBD2, 6 bases. The germline CDR1 and CDR2 sequences are MNHNS and SASEGT. Trimming took off 0 bases at V and 1 base at J, with 7 bases between the two ends. This CDR3 is 15 amino acids long. CDR3 in DNA: TGTGCCAGCAGTGAAGCGGGGGGTTCCTACAATGAGCAGTTCTTC. This encodes CASSEAGGSYNEQFF.

V usage is TRBV18 and J usage is TRBJ1-1; 8 bases are shared with TRBD1. CDR1 KGHSH and CDR2 LQKENI come from the germline V gene. V dropped 4 bases and J dropped 3; count of bases not matched to a gene: 7. There are 15 residues in the CDR3. CDR3 loop: CASSLQGAGDTEAFF. The CDR3 nucleotides read TGTGCCAGCTCACTCCAGGGGGCGGGGGACACTGAAGCTTTCTTT.

As to this clone: At one end the junction does not follow the germline gene, possibly because of a read error. V is TRBV7-2 and J is TRBJ1-2; D remains ambiguous. Germline V gene sequence: CDR1 SGHTA, CDR2 FQGNSA. The CDR3 length is 13 residues. The CDR3 loop reads CASSLGVMVTPSF. Here the CDR3 DNA reads TGTGCCAGCAGCTTAGGTGTGATGGTAACACCTTCCTTC.

Turning to this clone: At one end the junction does not follow the germline gene, possibly because of a read error. The V gene is TRBV19, the J gene TRBJ2-7; D is undetermined. Germline V CDR1 and CDR2: LNHDA, SQIVND (reference sequence). The CDR3 length is 15 residues. CDR3 sequence reads: CASSIAPIQTGEQYF. In DNA form, the CDR3 reads TGTGCCAGTAGCATAGCCCCAATCCAGACGGGCGAGCAGTACTTC.